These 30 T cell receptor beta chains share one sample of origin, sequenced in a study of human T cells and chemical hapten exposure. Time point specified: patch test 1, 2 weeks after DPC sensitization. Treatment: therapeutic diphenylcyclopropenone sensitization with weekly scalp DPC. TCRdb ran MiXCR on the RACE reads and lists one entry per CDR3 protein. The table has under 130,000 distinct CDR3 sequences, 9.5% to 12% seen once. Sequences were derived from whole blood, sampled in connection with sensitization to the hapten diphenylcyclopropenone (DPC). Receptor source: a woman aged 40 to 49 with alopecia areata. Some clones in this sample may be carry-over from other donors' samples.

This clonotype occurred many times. For the CDR3, the DNA is TGTGCCAGCAGCTTAGGCCCTAACCGGGAAAAACTGTTTTTT. Amino acid sequence: CASSLGPNREKLFF. This chain joins TRBV7-2 and TRBJ1-4, with D uncertain. The CDR3 spans 14 residues. Germline CDR1 is SGHTA and CDR2 is FQGNSA. V was shortened by 1 base and J by 8 bases, with 11 bases between the two germline ends. Together with reference TRBV7-2 and TRBJ1-4, the CDR3 gives the full variable domain: GAGVSQSPSNKVTEKGKDVELRCDPISGHTALYWYRQSLGQGLEFLIYFQGNSAPDKSGLPSDRFSAERTGGSVSTLTIQRTQQEDSAVYLCASSLGPNREKLFFGSGTQLSVL.

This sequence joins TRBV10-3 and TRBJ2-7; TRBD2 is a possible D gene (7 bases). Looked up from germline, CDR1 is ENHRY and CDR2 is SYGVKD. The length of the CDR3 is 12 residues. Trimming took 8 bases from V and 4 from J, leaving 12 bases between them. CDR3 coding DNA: TGTGCCATCGGGGGGCGGGGGTACGAGCAGTACTTC. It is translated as CAIGGRGYEQYF.

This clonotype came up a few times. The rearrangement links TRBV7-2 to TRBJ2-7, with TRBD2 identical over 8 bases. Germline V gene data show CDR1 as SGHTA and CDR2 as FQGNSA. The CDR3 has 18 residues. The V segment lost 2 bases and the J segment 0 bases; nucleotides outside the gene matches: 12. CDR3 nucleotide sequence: TGTGCCAGCAGCTTACGGCTTTTGCGCGGGGGGAGCTCCTACGAGCAGTACTTC. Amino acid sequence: CASSLRLLRGGSSYEQYF.

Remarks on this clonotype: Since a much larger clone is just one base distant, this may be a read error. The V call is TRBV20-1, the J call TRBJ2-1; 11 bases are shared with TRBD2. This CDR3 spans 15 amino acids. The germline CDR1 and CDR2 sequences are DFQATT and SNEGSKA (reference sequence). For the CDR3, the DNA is TGCAGAGCCAGGTCTCATAGCGGGAGGGCTGGTGAGCAGTTCTTC. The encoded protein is CRARSHSGRAGEQFF.

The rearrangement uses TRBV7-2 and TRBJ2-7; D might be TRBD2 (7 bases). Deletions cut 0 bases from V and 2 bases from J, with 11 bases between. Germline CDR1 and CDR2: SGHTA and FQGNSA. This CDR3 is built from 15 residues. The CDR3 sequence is CASSLAGGAPYEQYF. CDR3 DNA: TGTGCCAGCAGCTTAGCGGGGGGGGCCCCCTACGAGCAGTACTTC.

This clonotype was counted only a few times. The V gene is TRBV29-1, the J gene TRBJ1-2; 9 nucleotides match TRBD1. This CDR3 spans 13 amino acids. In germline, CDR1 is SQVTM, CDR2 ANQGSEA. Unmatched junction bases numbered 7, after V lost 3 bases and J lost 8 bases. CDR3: CSVEEQGAGGYTF. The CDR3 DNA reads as TGCAGCGTTGAGGAACAGGGGGCGGGAGGCTACACCTTC.

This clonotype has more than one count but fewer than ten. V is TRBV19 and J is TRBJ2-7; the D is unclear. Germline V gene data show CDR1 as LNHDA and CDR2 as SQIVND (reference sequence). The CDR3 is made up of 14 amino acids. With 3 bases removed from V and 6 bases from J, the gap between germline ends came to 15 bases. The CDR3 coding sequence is TGTGCCAGTAGTATGGAACTCACCTCGGTCGAGCAGTACTTC. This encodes CASSMELTSVEQYF. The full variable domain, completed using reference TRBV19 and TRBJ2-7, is DGGITQSPKYLFRKEGQNVTLSCEQNLNHDAMYWYRQDPGQGLRLIYYSQIVNDFQKGDIAEGYSVSREKKESFPLTVTSAQKNPTAFYLCASSMELTSVEQYFGPGTRLTVT.

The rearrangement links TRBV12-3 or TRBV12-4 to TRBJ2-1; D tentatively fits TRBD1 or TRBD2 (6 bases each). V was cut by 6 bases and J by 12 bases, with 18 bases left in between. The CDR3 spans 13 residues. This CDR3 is CASRTDRWGVQFF. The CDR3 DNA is TGTGCCAGCAGAACCGACAGGTGGGGGGTGCAGTTCTTC.

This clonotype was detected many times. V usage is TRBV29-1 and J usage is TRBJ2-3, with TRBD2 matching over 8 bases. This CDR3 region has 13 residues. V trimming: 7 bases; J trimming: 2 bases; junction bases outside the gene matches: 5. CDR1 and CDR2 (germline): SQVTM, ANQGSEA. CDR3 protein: CSGGLGATDTQYF. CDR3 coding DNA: TGCAGCGGGGGACTAGGGGCCACAGATACGCAGTATTTT.

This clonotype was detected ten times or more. CDR3 DNA sequence: TGTGCCAGCAGGACCCGGGACAGATTTAACACTGAAGCTTTCTTT. This translates into CASRTRDRFNTEAFF. The chain is built from TRBV12-3 or TRBV12-4 and TRBJ1-1; 7 bases align to TRBD1. The V gene end was trimmed by 6 bases and the J gene end by 2 bases; junction bases not matched to a gene: 9. There are 15 residues in the CDR3.

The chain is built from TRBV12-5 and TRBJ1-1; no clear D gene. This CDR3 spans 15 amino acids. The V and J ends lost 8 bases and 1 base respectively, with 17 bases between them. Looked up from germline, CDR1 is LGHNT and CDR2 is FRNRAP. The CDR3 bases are TGTGCTAGTCAATCAAATGGGGTGGGGAACACTGAAGCTTTCTTT. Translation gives CASQSNGVGNTEAFF.

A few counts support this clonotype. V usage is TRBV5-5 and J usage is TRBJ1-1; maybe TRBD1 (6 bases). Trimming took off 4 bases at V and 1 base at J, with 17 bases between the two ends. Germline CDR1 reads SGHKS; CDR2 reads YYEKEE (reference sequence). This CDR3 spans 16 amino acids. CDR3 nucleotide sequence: TGTGCCAGCAGCCTGGTGGGGGGCTCTGCGAACACTGAAGCTTTCTTT. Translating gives CASSLVGGSANTEAFF.

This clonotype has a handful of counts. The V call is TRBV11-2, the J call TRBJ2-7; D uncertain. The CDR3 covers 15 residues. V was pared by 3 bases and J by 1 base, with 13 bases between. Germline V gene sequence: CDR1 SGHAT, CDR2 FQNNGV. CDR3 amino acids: CASSFPLGGSYEQYF. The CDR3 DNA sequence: TGTGCCAGCAGCTTTCCCCTGGGCGGTTCCTACGAGCAGTACTTC.

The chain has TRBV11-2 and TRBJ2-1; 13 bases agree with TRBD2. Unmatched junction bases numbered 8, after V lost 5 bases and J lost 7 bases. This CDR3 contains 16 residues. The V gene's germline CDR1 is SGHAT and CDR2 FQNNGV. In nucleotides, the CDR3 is TGTGCCAGCAGCGCCAGGACTAGCGGGAGTTTTAATGAGCAGTTCTTC. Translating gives CASSARTSGSFNEQFF.

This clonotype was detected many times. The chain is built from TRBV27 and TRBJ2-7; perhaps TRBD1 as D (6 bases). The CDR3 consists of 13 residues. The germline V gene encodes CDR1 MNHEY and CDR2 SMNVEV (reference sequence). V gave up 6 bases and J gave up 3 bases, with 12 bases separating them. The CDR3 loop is CASRRGQNYEQYF. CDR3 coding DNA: TGTGCCAGCAGACGCGGACAGAACTACGAGCAGTACTTC.

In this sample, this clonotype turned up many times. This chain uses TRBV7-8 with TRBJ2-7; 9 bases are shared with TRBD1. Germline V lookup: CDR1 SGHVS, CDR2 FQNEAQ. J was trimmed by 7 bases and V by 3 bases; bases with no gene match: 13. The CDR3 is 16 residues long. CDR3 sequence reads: CASSFRTGTGIFEQYF. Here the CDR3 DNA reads TGTGCCAGCAGCTTTAGGACCGGGACAGGGATCTTTGAGCAGTACTTC.

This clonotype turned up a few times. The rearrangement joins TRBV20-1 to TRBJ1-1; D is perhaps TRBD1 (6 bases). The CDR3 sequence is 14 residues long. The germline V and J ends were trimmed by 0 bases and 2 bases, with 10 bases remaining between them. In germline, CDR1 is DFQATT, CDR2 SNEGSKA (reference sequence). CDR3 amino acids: CSARDEGHNTEAFF. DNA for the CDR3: TGCAGTGCTAGAGATGAGGGACACAACACTGAAGCTTTCTTT.

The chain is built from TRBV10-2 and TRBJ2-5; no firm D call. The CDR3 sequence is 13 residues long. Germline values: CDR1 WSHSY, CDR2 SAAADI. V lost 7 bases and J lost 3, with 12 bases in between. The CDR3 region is CASTRVGEETQYF. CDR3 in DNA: TGCGCCAGCACTAGGGTCGGCGAAGAGACCCAGTACTTC.

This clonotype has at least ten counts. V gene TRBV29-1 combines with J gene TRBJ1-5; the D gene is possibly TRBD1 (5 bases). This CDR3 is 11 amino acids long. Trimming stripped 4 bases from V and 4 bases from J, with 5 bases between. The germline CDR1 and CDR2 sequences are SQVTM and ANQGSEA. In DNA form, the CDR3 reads TGCAGCGTTGGGGGGAATCAGCCCCAGCATTTT. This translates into CSVGGNQPQHF.

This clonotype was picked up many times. The CDR3 is CATRDSGINEQFF. CDR3 DNA: TGTGCCACCCGGGACAGTGGAATCAATGAGCAGTTCTTC. V is TRBV10-3 and J is TRBJ2-1, with TRBD1 matching 7 bases. The CDR3 covers 13 residues. V shed 10 bases, J shed 6 bases, and the junction held 9 bases outside the gene matches. Germline assignment: CDR1 ENHRY and CDR2 SYGVKD.

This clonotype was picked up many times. Here the CDR3 DNA reads TGTGCCAGCATCACCTCGCTGGGTGGGGGAGTCGAAAAACTGTTTTTT. It specifies CASITSLGGGVEKLFF. The V gene is TRBV28, the J gene TRBJ1-4, with D possibly TRBD1 on 5 matching bases. This CDR3 is 16 amino acids long. Between the trimmed V and J ends, which lost 7 bases and 8 bases, there was a span of 23 bases. CDR1 and CDR2 (germline): MDHEN, SYDVKM.

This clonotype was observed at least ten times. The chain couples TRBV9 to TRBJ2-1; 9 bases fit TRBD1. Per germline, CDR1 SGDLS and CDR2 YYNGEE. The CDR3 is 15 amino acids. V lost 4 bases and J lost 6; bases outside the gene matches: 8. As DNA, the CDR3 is TGTGCCAGCAGCACAAGACAGGGGGTCTCCAATGAGCAGTTCTTC. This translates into CASSTRQGVSNEQFF.

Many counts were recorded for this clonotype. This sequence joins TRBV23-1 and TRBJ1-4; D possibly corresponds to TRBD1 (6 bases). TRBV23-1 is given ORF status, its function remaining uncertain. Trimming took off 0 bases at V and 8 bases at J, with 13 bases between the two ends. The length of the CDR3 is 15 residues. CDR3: CASSQSWDIGEKLFF. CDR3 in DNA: TGCGCCAGCAGTCAATCGTGGGACATAGGAGAAAAACTGTTTTTT.

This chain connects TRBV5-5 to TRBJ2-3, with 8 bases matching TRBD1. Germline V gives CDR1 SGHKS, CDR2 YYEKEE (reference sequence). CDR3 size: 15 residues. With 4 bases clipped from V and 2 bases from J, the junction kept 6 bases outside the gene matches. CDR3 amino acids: CASSPTTGATDTQYF. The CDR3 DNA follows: TGTGCCAGCAGCCCCACGACAGGGGCCACAGATACGCAGTATTTT.

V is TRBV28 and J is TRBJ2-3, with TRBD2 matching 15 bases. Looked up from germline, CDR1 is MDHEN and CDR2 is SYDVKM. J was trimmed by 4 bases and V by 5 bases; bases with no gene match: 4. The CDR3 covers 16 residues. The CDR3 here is CASSQGLAGGADTQYF. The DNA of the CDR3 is TGTGCCAGCAGTCAGGGACTAGCGGGAGGCGCAGATACGCAGTATTTT.

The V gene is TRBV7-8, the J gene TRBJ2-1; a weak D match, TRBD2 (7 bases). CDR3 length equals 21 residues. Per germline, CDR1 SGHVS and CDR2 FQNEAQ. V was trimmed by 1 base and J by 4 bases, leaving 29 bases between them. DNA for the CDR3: TGTGCCAGCAGCTTAGGGATCGCGGGGGCTTCGACCTCCGCAGAATACAATGAGCAGTTCTTC. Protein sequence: CASSLGIAGASTSAEYNEQFF.

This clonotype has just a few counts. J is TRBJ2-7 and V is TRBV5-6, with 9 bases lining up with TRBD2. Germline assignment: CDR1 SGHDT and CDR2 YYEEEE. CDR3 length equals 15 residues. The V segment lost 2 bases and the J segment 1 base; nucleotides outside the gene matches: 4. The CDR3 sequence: CASSFSRGGSYEQYF. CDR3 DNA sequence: TGTGCCAGCAGCTTCTCGCGGGGGGGTTCCTACGAGCAGTACTTC.

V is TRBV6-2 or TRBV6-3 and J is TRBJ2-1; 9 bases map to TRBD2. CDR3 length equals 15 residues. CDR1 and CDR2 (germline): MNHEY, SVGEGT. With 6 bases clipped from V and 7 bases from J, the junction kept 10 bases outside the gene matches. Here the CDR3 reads CASSNWRGGGNEQFF. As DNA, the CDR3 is TGTGCCAGCAGCAACTGGCGGGGGGGCGGTAATGAGCAGTTCTTC.

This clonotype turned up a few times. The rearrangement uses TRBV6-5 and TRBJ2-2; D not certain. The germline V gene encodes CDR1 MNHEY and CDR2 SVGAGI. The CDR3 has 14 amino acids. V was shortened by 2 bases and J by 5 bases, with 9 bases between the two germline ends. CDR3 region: CASSYREGTGELFF. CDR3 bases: TGTGCCAGCAGTTACAGGGAAGGTACCGGGGAGCTGTTTTTT.

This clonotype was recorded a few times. This CDR3 reads CASSLDVGLAGEQYF. The DNA for the CDR3 is TGTGCCAGCAGCTTAGACGTGGGACTAGCTGGGGAGCAGTACTTC. This chain links TRBV11-2 with TRBJ2-7; 9 nucleotides align to TRBD2. The germline CDR1 and CDR2 sequences are SGHAT and FQNNGV. The ends lost 0 bases at V and 7 bases at J; junction bases unmatched: 7. This CDR3 contains 15 residues.